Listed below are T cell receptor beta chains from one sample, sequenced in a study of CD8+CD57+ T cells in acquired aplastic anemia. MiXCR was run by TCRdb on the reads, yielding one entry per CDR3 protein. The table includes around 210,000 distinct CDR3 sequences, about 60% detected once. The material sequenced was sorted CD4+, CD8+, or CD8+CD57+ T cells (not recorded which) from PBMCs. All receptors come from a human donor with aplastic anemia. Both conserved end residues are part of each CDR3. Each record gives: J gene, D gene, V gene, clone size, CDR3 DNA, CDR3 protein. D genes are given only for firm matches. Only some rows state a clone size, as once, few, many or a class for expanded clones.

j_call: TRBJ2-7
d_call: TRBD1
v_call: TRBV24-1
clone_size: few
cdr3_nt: TGTGCCACCAGTGCCCTAGGACAGGACGAGCAGTACTTC
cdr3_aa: CATSALGQDEQYF

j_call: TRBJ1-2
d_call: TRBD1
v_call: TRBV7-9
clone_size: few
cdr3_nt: TGTGCCAGCCGCAAGGGGACAGGGGTTCCTCTTGGTGGCTACACCTTC
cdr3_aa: CASRKGTGVPLGGYTF

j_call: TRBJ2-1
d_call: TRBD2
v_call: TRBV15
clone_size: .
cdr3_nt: TGTGCCACCAGCAGCTCCAGCTCGGGACTAGCGGGGGGGCATGAGCAGTTCTTC
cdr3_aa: CATSSSSSGLAGGHEQFF

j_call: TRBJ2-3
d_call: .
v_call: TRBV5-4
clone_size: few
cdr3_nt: TGTGCCAGCAGCCACCCCGAGACAGGGAGGACAGATACGCAGTATTTT
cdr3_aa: CASSHPETGRTDTQYF

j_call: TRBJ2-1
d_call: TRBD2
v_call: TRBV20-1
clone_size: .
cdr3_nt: TGCAGTGCGAGCAGGTCTTTGGGGGAGGGTCGTGGTGAGCAGTTCTTC
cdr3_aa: CSASRSLGEGRGEQFF

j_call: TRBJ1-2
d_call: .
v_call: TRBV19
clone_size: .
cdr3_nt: TGTGCCAGTAGTATAGGATTTAAGGAGGATGGCTACACCTTC
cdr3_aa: CASSIGFKEDGYTF

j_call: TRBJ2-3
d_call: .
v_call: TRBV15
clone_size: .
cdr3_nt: TGTGCCACCAGCAGACAGGGCAGAGATACGCAGTATTTT
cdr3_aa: CATSRQGRDTQYF

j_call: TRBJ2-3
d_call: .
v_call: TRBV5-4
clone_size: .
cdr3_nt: TGTGCCAGCAGCTCTACCGGGATCTACACAGATACGCAGTATTTT
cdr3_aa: CASSSTGIYTDTQYF

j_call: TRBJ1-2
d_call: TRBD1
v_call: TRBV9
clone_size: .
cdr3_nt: TGTGCCAGCAGCGTTATGGACAGGGTATATGGCTACACCTTC
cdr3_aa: CASSVMDRVYGYTF

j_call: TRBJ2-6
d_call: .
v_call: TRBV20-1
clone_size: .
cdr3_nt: TGCAGTGCTACCCTGGGGGCACAGGGGGCCAACGTCCTGACTTTC
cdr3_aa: CSATLGAQGANVLTF

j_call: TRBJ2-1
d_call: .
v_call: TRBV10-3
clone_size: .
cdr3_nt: TGTGCCTCTTCCGCCGGGACACTCTCCTACAATGAGCAGTTCTTC
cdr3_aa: CASSAGTLSYNEQFF

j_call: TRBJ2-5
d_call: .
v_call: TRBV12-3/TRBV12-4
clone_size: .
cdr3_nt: .
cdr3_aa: CASSSAGGIEAFFGQETQYF

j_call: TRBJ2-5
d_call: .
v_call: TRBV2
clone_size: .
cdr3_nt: TGTGCCAGCGGGAGGACCCAAGAGACCCAGTACTTC
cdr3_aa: CASGRTQETQYF

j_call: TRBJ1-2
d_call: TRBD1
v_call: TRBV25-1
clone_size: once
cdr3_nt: TGTGCCAGCAGTGATCCGGGACAGGGGAACTATGGCTACACCTTC
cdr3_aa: CASSDPGQGNYGYTF

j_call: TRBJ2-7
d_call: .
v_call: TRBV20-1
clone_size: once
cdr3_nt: TGCAGTGCTAGAGATTATGCTAAGCTAGGGGACGAGCAGTACTTC
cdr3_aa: CSARDYAKLGDEQYF

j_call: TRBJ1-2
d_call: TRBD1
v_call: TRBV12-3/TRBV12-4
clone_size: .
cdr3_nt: TGTGCCAGCAGTCGGACAGGGGGGGACTATGGCTACACCTTC
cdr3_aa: CASSRTGGDYGYTF

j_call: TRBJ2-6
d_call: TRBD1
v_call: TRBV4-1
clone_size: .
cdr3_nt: TGCGCCAGCAGCCAGGCGACAGGGCTTGGGGCCAACGTCCTGACTTTC
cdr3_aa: CASSQATGLGANVLTF

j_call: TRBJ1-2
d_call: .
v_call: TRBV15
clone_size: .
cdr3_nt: TGTGCCACCAGTAACAGGGTGGACTATGGCTACACCTTC
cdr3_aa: CATSNRVDYGYTF

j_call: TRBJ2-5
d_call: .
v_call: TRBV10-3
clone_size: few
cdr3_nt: TGTGCCATCAGTGAGTTGGGGGGCCCGGAGACCCAGTACTTC
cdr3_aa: CAISELGGPETQYF